The rows below give T cell receptor beta chains drawn from one sample of a study of cytomegalovirus exposure and HLA in healthy donors. TCRdb keeps only in-frame clones here, not all; method: immunoSEQ multiplex PCR. The data contain 100,000 to 150,000 clones, roughly 66% of them singletons. Sample: PBMCs. These TCRs come from a man aged 55 to 70 in good health and CMV-seropositive. CDR3s include the opening cysteine and the closing phenylalanine or tryptophan. The order of the fields is D gene, V gene, J gene, clone size, CDR3 DNA, CDR3 protein. A D gene is named only where the DNA matches it firmly. Clone size is shown for a subset of rows, as once, few, many or a class of expanded clone.

d_call: TRBD2
v_call: TRBV18
j_call: TRBJ2-1
clone_size: .
cdr3_nt: TGTGCCAGCTCACCTTTAGCGGGGGCAGCGACCTACAATGAGCAGTTCTTC
cdr3_aa: CASSPLAGAATYNEQFF

d_call: TRBD1
v_call: TRBV5-1
j_call: TRBJ1-6
clone_size: .
cdr3_nt: TGCGCCAGCAGCTTGGGGGACAGGGGCTATAATTCACCCCTCCACTTT
cdr3_aa: CASSLGDRGYNSPLHF

d_call: TRBD1
v_call: TRBV6-1
j_call: TRBJ1-5
clone_size: .
cdr3_nt: TGTGCCAGCAGTGAAGAGGGACAGGGCCAGCCCCAGCATTTT
cdr3_aa: CASSEEGQGQPQHF

d_call: TRBD2
v_call: TRBV28
j_call: TRBJ2-1
clone_size: .
cdr3_nt: TGTGCCAGCAGTTCCCTTATAGCGGGGGGGTCCTACAATGAGCAGTTCTTC
cdr3_aa: CASSSLIAGGSYNEQFF

d_call: TRBD1
v_call: TRBV28
j_call: TRBJ1-4
clone_size: .
cdr3_nt: TGTGCCAGCAGCCCCGACAGGGGTACAGGGGAAAAACTGTTTTTT
cdr3_aa: CASSPDRGTGEKLFF

d_call: TRBD1
v_call: TRBV7-2
j_call: TRBJ1-1
clone_size: .
cdr3_nt: TGTGCCAGCAGCCCCGTGGGACAGATGAACACTGAAGCTTTCTTT
cdr3_aa: CASSPVGQMNTEAFF

d_call: TRBD2
v_call: TRBV5-5
j_call: TRBJ2-3
clone_size: .
cdr3_nt: TGTGCCAGCAGCTTGGCGCCCTCCGGGGGGGCTAGCACAGATACGCAGTATTTT
cdr3_aa: CASSLAPSGGASTDTQYF

d_call: TRBD1
v_call: TRBV6-6
j_call: TRBJ1-4
clone_size: .
cdr3_nt: TGTGCCAGCAGAAACACAGGGGGCCATGAAAAACTGTTTTTT
cdr3_aa: CASRNTGGHEKLFF

d_call: .
v_call: TRBV19
j_call: TRBJ1-5
clone_size: .
cdr3_nt: TGTGCCAGTAGTAGCCGGACAGCGGATCAGCCCCAGCATTTT
cdr3_aa: CASSSRTADQPQHF

d_call: TRBD2
v_call: TRBV18
j_call: TRBJ2-1
clone_size: .
cdr3_nt: TGTGCCAGCTCACTCCTAGCGGGGAGTTACAATGAGCAGTTCTTC
cdr3_aa: CASSLLAGSYNEQFF

d_call: TRBD1
v_call: TRBV11-2
j_call: TRBJ1-1
clone_size: .
cdr3_nt: TGTGCCAGCAGCTTTTACAGGGGTAGTGAAGCTTTCTTT
cdr3_aa: CASSFYRGSEAFF

d_call: TRBD2
v_call: TRBV5-1
j_call: TRBJ2-5
clone_size: .
cdr3_nt: TGCGCCAGCAGCCTAACACTAGCGGGGGGAGAGACCCAGTACTTC
cdr3_aa: CASSLTLAGGETQYF

d_call: .
v_call: TRBV29-1
j_call: TRBJ1-1
clone_size: .
cdr3_nt: TGCAGCTTCTTAGACGGGGGGACTGAAGCTTTCTTT
cdr3_aa: CSFLDGGTEAFF

d_call: .
v_call: TRBV5-1
j_call: TRBJ1-1
clone_size: .
cdr3_nt: TGCGCCAGCAGCTTGGCAGGATCGAACACTGAAGCTTTCTTT
cdr3_aa: CASSLAGSNTEAFF

d_call: .
v_call: TRBV30
j_call: TRBJ1-6
clone_size: .
cdr3_nt: TGTGCCTGGAGTGTACCCAGTACGGGGGGGGATTCACCCCTCCACTTT
cdr3_aa: CAWSVPSTGGDSPLHF

d_call: .
v_call: TRBV19
j_call: TRBJ1-4
clone_size: .
cdr3_nt: TGTGCCAGTAGTAAGAGACAGACTAATGAAAAACTGTTTTTT
cdr3_aa: CASSKRQTNEKLFF

d_call: .
v_call: TRBV30
j_call: TRBJ1-1
clone_size: .
cdr3_nt: TGTGCCGCCCGCGGGGACGCTGAAGCTTTCTTT
cdr3_aa: CAARGDAEAFF

d_call: .
v_call: TRBV10-2
j_call: TRBJ2-5
clone_size: .
cdr3_nt: TGCGCCAGCAGGGCGGGGGAGACCCAGTACTTC
cdr3_aa: CASRAGETQYF

d_call: TRBD2
v_call: TRBV29-1
j_call: TRBJ2-7
clone_size: once
cdr3_nt: TGCAGCGTACTACTAGCGGATACCTCCTACGAGCAGTACTTC
cdr3_aa: CSVLLADTSYEQYF

d_call: .
v_call: TRBV7-3
j_call: TRBJ2-1
clone_size: once
cdr3_nt: TGTGCCAGCAGCTTCACTAGCCTGGGTGAGCAGTTCTTC
cdr3_aa: CASSFTSLGEQFF

d_call: .
v_call: TRBV27
j_call: TRBJ2-1
clone_size: .
cdr3_nt: TGTGCCAGCAGTTTAGGAGGCGCTTTAACCTACAATGAGCAGTTCTTC
cdr3_aa: CASSLGGALTYNEQFF

d_call: .
v_call: TRBV18
j_call: TRBJ1-1
clone_size: .
cdr3_nt: TGTGCCAGCTCGCCGACCCTTTCGGAGAGCACTGAAGCTTTCTTT
cdr3_aa: CASSPTLSESTEAFF

d_call: .
v_call: TRBV21-1
j_call: TRBJ2-3
clone_size: few
cdr3_nt: TGTGCCAGCAGCGTCCCGAGCGGGGGCCTCTCCCTCACAGATACGCAGTATTTT
cdr3_aa: CASSVPSGGLSLTDTQYF

d_call: .
v_call: TRBV30
j_call: TRBJ1-6
clone_size: .
cdr3_nt: TGTGCCTGGGGAGCGGTGGCCGGCAATTCACCCCTCCACTTT
cdr3_aa: CAWGAVAGNSPLHF

d_call: TRBD2
v_call: TRBV5-4
j_call: TRBJ2-1
clone_size: .
cdr3_nt: TGTGCCAGCACCGACCGGGGGGGTCTCAATGAGCAGTTCTTC
cdr3_aa: CASTDRGGLNEQFF

d_call: .
v_call: TRBV15
j_call: TRBJ1-5
clone_size: .
cdr3_nt: TGTGCCACCAGCAGTAGAGACGGGGGTCAGCCCCAGCATTTT
cdr3_aa: CATSSRDGGQPQHF

d_call: TRBD1
v_call: TRBV2
j_call: TRBJ1-1
clone_size: few
cdr3_nt: TGTGCCAGCAGGACTCCAGGGGGATTCGAAGCTTTCTTT
cdr3_aa: CASRTPGGFEAFF

d_call: TRBD1
v_call: TRBV27
j_call: TRBJ1-2
clone_size: .
cdr3_nt: TGTGCCAGCAGTATGGACAGGGGGGATGGCTACACCTTC
cdr3_aa: CASSMDRGDGYTF

d_call: TRBD1
v_call: TRBV5-6
j_call: TRBJ1-6
clone_size: .
cdr3_nt: TGTGCCAGCAGCTTAAGGACAGGGTTCTATAATTCACCCCTCCACTTT
cdr3_aa: CASSLRTGFYNSPLHF

d_call: .
v_call: TRBV25-1
j_call: TRBJ1-4
clone_size: .
cdr3_nt: TGTGCCAGCAGTGAACCCTCTGAAAAACTGTTTTTT
cdr3_aa: CASSEPSEKLFF

d_call: .
v_call: TRBV6-1
j_call: TRBJ2-1
clone_size: few
cdr3_nt: TGTGCCAGCAGTGAAGCAGTTTGGGGCGTAAATGAGCAGTTCTTC
cdr3_aa: CASSEAVWGVNEQFF

d_call: TRBD1
v_call: TRBV18
j_call: TRBJ1-6
clone_size: .
cdr3_nt: TGTGCCAGCTCACCATACGGGCAGGGGGCTATGGATTCACCCCTCCACTTT
cdr3_aa: CASSPYGQGAMDSPLHF

d_call: .
v_call: TRBV6-1
j_call: TRBJ2-4
clone_size: .
cdr3_nt: TGTGCCAGCAGTGGAGACATAGAAAACATTCAGTACTTC
cdr3_aa: CASSGDIENIQYF

d_call: .
v_call: TRBV9
j_call: TRBJ2-1
clone_size: .
cdr3_nt: TGTGCCAGCAGCGCCGATGGAGGGGGCTGGGAATACAATGAGCAGTTCTTC
cdr3_aa: CASSADGGGWEYNEQFF

d_call: TRBD1
v_call: TRBV6-5
j_call: TRBJ1-5
clone_size: .
cdr3_nt: TGTGCCAGCAGTTTAAGGGGGCTGGGCAATCAGCCCCAGCATTTT
cdr3_aa: CASSLRGLGNQPQHF

d_call: .
v_call: TRBV5-1
j_call: TRBJ1-3
clone_size: .
cdr3_nt: TGCGCCAGCGCGCCCCTCTCCTCTGGAAACACCATATATTTT
cdr3_aa: CASAPLSSGNTIYF

d_call: .
v_call: TRBV2
j_call: TRBJ2-1
clone_size: .
cdr3_nt: TGTGCCAGCAGTGGCGCAAGCGAGAAGCAGTTCTTC
cdr3_aa: CASSGASEKQFF

d_call: .
v_call: TRBV5-1
j_call: TRBJ2-5
clone_size: .
cdr3_nt: TGCGCCAGCAGCTTGGGACAGGAGATCCAAGAGACCCAGTACTTC
cdr3_aa: CASSLGQEIQETQYF

d_call: .
v_call: TRBV5-1
j_call: TRBJ2-5
clone_size: .
cdr3_nt: TGCGCCAGCAGCTTGAGAGGTTTCGGGGTTAGAGAGACCCAGTACTTC
cdr3_aa: CASSLRGFGVRETQYF

d_call: .
v_call: TRBV9
j_call: TRBJ2-5
clone_size: .
cdr3_nt: TGTGCCAGCAGCGTAGACAGCGGACAAGAGACCCAGTACTTC
cdr3_aa: CASSVDSGQETQYF

d_call: TRBD1
v_call: TRBV10-3
j_call: TRBJ1-1
clone_size: .
cdr3_nt: TGTGCCATCAGTGGGGGACAGGGGAGTGAAGCTTTCTTT
cdr3_aa: CAISGGQGSEAFF

d_call: .
v_call: TRBV7-2
j_call: TRBJ2-1
clone_size: .
cdr3_nt: TGTGCCAGCAGCCCCCGGGGAACCTACAATGAGCAGTTCTTC
cdr3_aa: CASSPRGTYNEQFF

d_call: .
v_call: TRBV5-6
j_call: TRBJ1-1
clone_size: .
cdr3_nt: TGTGCCAGCAGCTTGGGGTCGGCTGAAGCTTTCTTT
cdr3_aa: CASSLGSAEAFF

d_call: .
v_call: TRBV4-1
j_call: TRBJ2-7
clone_size: once
cdr3_nt: TGCGCCAGCAGCCAAGCGATCAGGGACTACGAGCAGTACTTC
cdr3_aa: CASSQAIRDYEQYF

d_call: .
v_call: TRBV6-5
j_call: TRBJ1-2
clone_size: .
cdr3_nt: TGTGCCAGCAGTTACAGGAGGGGGGGTGGCTACACCTTC
cdr3_aa: CASSYRRGGGYTF

d_call: TRBD1
v_call: TRBV7-8
j_call: TRBJ2-7
clone_size: .
cdr3_nt: TGTGCCAGCAGACAAAGACCGGGACAGGGGGCAACTCGCTACGAGCAGTACTTC
cdr3_aa: CASRQRPGQGATRYEQYF

d_call: .
v_call: TRBV5-1
j_call: TRBJ1-4
clone_size: .
cdr3_nt: TGCGCCAGCAGCGAGGCACGGGGGGCTAATGAAAAACTGTTTTTT
cdr3_aa: CASSEARGANEKLFF

d_call: TRBD2
v_call: TRBV7-3
j_call: TRBJ2-1
clone_size: .
cdr3_nt: TGTGCCAGCAGCTTAAGCGGGAGCTCCTACAATGAGCAGTTCTTC
cdr3_aa: CASSLSGSSYNEQFF

d_call: .
v_call: TRBV14
j_call: TRBJ1-3
clone_size: .
cdr3_nt: TGTGCCAGCAGCCAGATTCAAGCGAGAAACACCATATATTTT
cdr3_aa: CASSQIQARNTIYF

d_call: TRBD2
v_call: TRBV4-2
j_call: TRBJ2-3
clone_size: .
cdr3_nt: TGTGCCAGCAGCCAATCTAGCGGGGACACAGATACGCAGTATTTT
cdr3_aa: CASSQSSGDTDTQYF

d_call: TRBD1
v_call: TRBV5-1
j_call: TRBJ2-4
clone_size: .
cdr3_nt: TGCGCCAGCAGCTTCGGGACAGGGAAGAACATTCAGTACTTC
cdr3_aa: CASSFGTGKNIQYF

d_call: TRBD2
v_call: TRBV11-3
j_call: TRBJ2-1
clone_size: .
cdr3_nt: TGTGCCAGCAGCGGTCTAGCGGGGGGTTATGAGCAGTTCTTC
cdr3_aa: CASSGLAGGYEQFF

d_call: TRBD2
v_call: TRBV7-3
j_call: TRBJ2-6
clone_size: .
cdr3_nt: TGTGCCAGCAGCTTAACCAGCGGGGCGACCTCTGGGGCCAACGTCCTGACTTTC
cdr3_aa: CASSLTSGATSGANVLTF

d_call: .
v_call: TRBV5-4
j_call: TRBJ2-5
clone_size: .
cdr3_nt: TGTGCCAGCAGCGCCCAGGGCTTGAGAGAGACCCAGTACTTC
cdr3_aa: CASSAQGLRETQYF

d_call: .
v_call: TRBV6-5
j_call: TRBJ1-2
clone_size: once
cdr3_nt: TGTGCCAGCAGTTACCTAGGCGACGGCTACACCTTC
cdr3_aa: CASSYLGDGYTF

d_call: .
v_call: TRBV19
j_call: TRBJ2-7
clone_size: few
cdr3_nt: TGTGCCAGTGCGTCGAGGGATTACGAGCAGTACTTC
cdr3_aa: CASASRDYEQYF

d_call: TRBD2
v_call: TRBV19
j_call: TRBJ2-3
clone_size: once
cdr3_nt: TGTGCCAGTAGTATCCCGCCGGGGGGGGGAAAAGATACGCAGTATTTT
cdr3_aa: CASSIPPGGGKDTQYF

d_call: TRBD1
v_call: TRBV6-4
j_call: TRBJ2-3
clone_size: .
cdr3_nt: TGTGCCAGCAGTACCGGGACAGAGGAGACAGATACGCAGTATTTT
cdr3_aa: CASSTGTEETDTQYF